This T cell receptor beta chain comes out of a study of cytomegalovirus exposure and HLA in healthy donors. A note on this clone: As yet, its antigen is unknown.

13 Jbeta primers and 60 Vbeta primers were used for the PCR. Methods used by the authors: Among the unique TCR beta chains that a later analysis counted, about 79 million in all, roughly 11 million were shared. Sequencing was performed with immunoSEQ multiplex PCR; in TCRdb, only in-frame clones are kept and a portion is missing. That table furnishes V, J and clone size, whereas the DNA furnished D and trimming. The sample yields about 160,000 clones, around 76% seen once. Study results and caveats: Per published accounts, TCR beta sequences correctly predicted the HLA-A and HLA-B alleles of most subjects.

The sample consisted of PBMCs. This sequence was found in a girl aged 10 to 17 in good health and CMV-seropositive.

The CDR3 bases are TGTGCCTGGAGTGTAGGTCGTGCAGGCCCTGGAAACACCATATATTTT. Amino acids: CAWSVGRAGPGNTIYF. The genes are TRBV30 and TRBJ1-3, with D uncertain. The CDR3 is made up of 16 amino acids. Trimming left V 0 bases short and J 2 bases short, with 14 bases between. Germline V gives CDR1 GTSNPN, CDR2 SVGIG (reference sequence). The full variable domain, completed using reference TRBV30 and TRBJ1-3, is SQTIHQWPATLVQPVGSPLSLECTVEGTSNPNLYWYRQAAGRGLQLLFYSVGIGQISSEVPQNLSASRPQDRQFILSSKKLLLSDSGFYLCAWSVGRAGPGNTIYFGEGSWLTVV.